The clone carrying this T cell receptor beta chain was seen many times. Its antigen is still unknown. The data originate from a study of early T cells in non-severe SARS-CoV-2 infection. Background on the study: Bulk RNA taken from unsorted whole blood was sequenced, leaving chains unpaired.

V lost 0 bases and J lost 4; bases outside the gene matches: 12. The CDR3 spans 17 residues. Germline assignment: CDR1 MNHEY and CDR2 SVGEGT. MiXCR was run by TCRdb on the 5' RACE reads, yielding one entry per CDR3 protein. The data show roughly 42,000 distinct CDR3 sequences, with about 12% seen just once and about a sixth held by the top ten. Study-level points and caveats: Private and CD4 specificities were missed by VDJdb matching, which favored anti-spike CD8 responses.

Sequenced: whole blood. This sequence originates from an adult who was a healthcare worker with PCR-confirmed SARS-CoV-2 infection or an uninfected control (not recorded which). The genes are TRBV6-2 or TRBV6-3 and TRBJ2-7, with TRBD2 identical over 7 bases. CDR3 sequence (DNA): TGTGCCAGCAGTTACTCGAGGCGTGGCGGGAGTAATTACGAGCAGTACTTC. It codes for CASSYSRRGGSNYEQYF.